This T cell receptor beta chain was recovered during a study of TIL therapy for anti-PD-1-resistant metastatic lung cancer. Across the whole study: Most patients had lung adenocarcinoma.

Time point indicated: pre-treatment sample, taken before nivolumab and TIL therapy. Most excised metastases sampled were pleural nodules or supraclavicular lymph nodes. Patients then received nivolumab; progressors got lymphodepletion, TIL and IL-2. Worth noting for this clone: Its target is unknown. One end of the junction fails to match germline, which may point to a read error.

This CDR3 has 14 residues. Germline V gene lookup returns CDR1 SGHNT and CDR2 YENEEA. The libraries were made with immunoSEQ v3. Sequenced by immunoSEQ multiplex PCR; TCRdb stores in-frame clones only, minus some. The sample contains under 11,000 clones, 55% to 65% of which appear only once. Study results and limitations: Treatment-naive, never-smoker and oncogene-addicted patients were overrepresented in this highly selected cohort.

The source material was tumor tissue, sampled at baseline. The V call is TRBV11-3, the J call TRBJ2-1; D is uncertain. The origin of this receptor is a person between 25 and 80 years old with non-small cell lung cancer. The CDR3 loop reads CASSLDGSYNEQFF. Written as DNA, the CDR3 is TGTGCCAGCAGCCTAGACGGATCGTACAATGAGCAGTTCTTC.